This passage covers 27 T cell receptor beta chains from one sample sequenced in a study of cytomegalovirus exposure and HLA in healthy donors. Primers included in the PCR were 60 Vbeta and 13 Jbeta primers. Repertoires were generated with immunoSEQ multiplex PCR, while TCRdb's copy carries only in-frame clones and drops some. The data contain around 160,000 clones, 70% of them seen just once; the ten biggest clones take up about 4.5%. What was sequenced was PBMCs. The receptors originated from a young man in good health and CMV-seropositive.

The gene calls are TRBV6-1 and TRBJ2-3, with 8 bases fitting TRBD2. The germline V gene encodes CDR1 MNHNS and CDR2 SASEGT. CDR3 size: 12 residues. V shed 7 bases, J shed 6 bases, and the junction held 3 bases outside the gene matches. Here the CDR3 DNA reads TGTGCCAGCAAAGCGGGGGTGGATACGCAGTATTTT. Residues: CASKAGVDTQYF.

Concerning this clone itself: Sequence at one end of the junction differs from germline and may be a read error. V and J are TRBV5-6 and TRBJ1-1; 9 nucleotides align to TRBD1. This CDR3 contains 13 residues. The germline V gene has CDR1 SGHDT and CDR2 YYEEEE. CDR3 loop: CASRGGTGSEAFF. Written as DNA, the CDR3 is TGTGCCAGCAGGGGGGGGACAGGGTCTGAGGCTTTCTTT.

The chain employs TRBV5-4 and TRBJ1-2; perhaps TRBD1 as D (5 bases). The CDR3 runs 14 residues. Trimming took 0 bases from V and 5 from J, leaving 11 bases between them. The V gene's germline CDR1 is SGHNT and CDR2 YYREEE (reference sequence). DNA for the CDR3: TGTGCCAGCAGCTTGGACATTGGGACTTATGGCTACACCTTC. Protein sequence: CASSLDIGTYGYTF.

The rearrangement joins TRBV5-1 to TRBJ2-1; D may be TRBD2 (5 bases). The length of the CDR3 is 14 residues. The germline V gene has CDR1 SGHRS and CDR2 YFSETQ. V was trimmed by 4 bases and J by 8 bases, leaving 16 bases between them. CDR3 in amino acids: CASSPGLAEDEQFF. The CDR3 coding sequence is TGCGCCAGCAGCCCCGGACTTGCCGAGGATGAGCAGTTCTTC. Together with reference TRBV5-1 and TRBJ2-1, the CDR3 gives the full variable domain: KAGVTQTPRYLIKTRGQQVTLSCSPISGHRSVSWYQQTPGQGLQFLFEYFSETQRNKGNFPGRFSGRQFSNSRSEMNVSTLELGDSALYLCASSPGLAEDEQFFGPGTRLTVL.

The chain recombines TRBV27 with TRBJ1-5; the D gene is possibly TRBD1 (5 bases). The V gene lost 5 bases and the J gene lost 3 bases, with 14 bases spanning the gap. Germline assignment: CDR1 MNHEY and CDR2 SMNVEV (reference sequence). The CDR3 totals 15 residues. The CDR3 is CASSLLGGYNQPQHF. The CDR3 coding sequence is TGTGCCAGCAGTCTCCTCGGGGGGTACAATCAGCCCCAGCATTTT.

The chain links TRBV9 to TRBJ1-2; unclear D gene. The V end lost 1 base, the J end lost 0 bases, and 7 bases lay between the germline ends. The CDR3 is 14 residues long. The germline gives CDR1 SGDLS, CDR2 YYNGEE. CDR3 nucleotide sequence: TGTGCCAGCAGCGTAACAGACACTAACTATGGCTACACCTTC. Its protein is CASSVTDTNYGYTF.

The genes are TRBV10-3 and TRBJ2-3, with 8 bases lining up with TRBD2. The CDR3 length is 15 residues. Looked up from germline, CDR1 is ENHRY and CDR2 is SYGVKD. The V and J ends lost 4 bases and 2 bases, in that order; junction bases with no gene match: 5. CDR3: CAISAAGDTTDTQYF. CDR3 nucleotides: TGTGCCATCAGTGCAGCGGGGGACACCACAGATACGCAGTATTTT.

This chain links TRBV5-6 with TRBJ2-1, with a possible D match to TRBD1 (6 bases). Germline CDR1 is SGHDT and CDR2 is YYEEEE. V gave up 0 bases and J gave up 5 bases, with 12 bases separating them. This CDR3 is built from 15 residues. In nucleotides, the CDR3 is TGTGCCAGCAGCTTGGCCTTTCAGGGGAACAATGAGCAGTTCTTC. Translation gives CASSLAFQGNNEQFF.

J is TRBJ2-7 and V is TRBV5-5; TRBD1 agrees at 8 bases. V was pared by 4 bases and J by 2 bases, with 5 bases of the junction left unmatched. The CDR3 totals 14 residues. CDR1 is SGHKS and CDR2 is YYEKEE in the germline V gene (reference sequence). The CDR3 here is CASSVDRDAYEQYV. DNA for the CDR3: TGTGCCAGCAGCGTGGACAGGGATGCCTACGAGCAGTACGTC.

This clone was seen only a few times. This chain connects TRBV5-6 to TRBJ1-1; 8 bases line up with TRBD1. The germline gives CDR1 SGHDT, CDR2 YYEEEE. The trim removed 9 bases at V and 3 bases at J, leaving 13 bases unmatched. CDR3 length equals 15 residues. This chain's CDR3 is CATESRGLTYTEAFF. The CDR3, as DNA: TGTGCCACGGAGTCCAGGGGGCTTACTTACACTGAAGCTTTCTTT.

This clone showed up just a few times. The genes are TRBV6-6 and TRBJ1-1; no clear D gene. The germline CDR1 and CDR2 sequences are MNHNY and SVGAGI (reference sequence). The length of the CDR3 is 13 residues. The V end lost 5 bases, the J end lost 0 bases, and 7 bases lay between the germline ends. The CDR3 DNA follows: TGTGCCAGCAGTAAACAGTTGAACACTGAAGCTTTCTTT. The encoded protein is CASSKQLNTEAFF.

This chain uses TRBV6-1 with TRBJ2-1, with 9 bases aligning to TRBD2. After removal of 4 bases from V and 5 bases from J, the junction contained 15 bases not matched to a gene. CDR1 is MNHNS, CDR2 SASEGT, per germline. The CDR3 sequence is 18 residues long. Written as DNA, the CDR3 is TGTGCCAGCAGTGCGTGGTGGGGGCGGACTAGCGAGAACAATGAGCAGTTCTTC. Protein product: CASSAWWGRTSENNEQFF.

This clone appeared a few times. The chain links TRBV6-5 to TRBJ1-2, with 8 bases fitting TRBD1. Germline V gene lookup returns CDR1 MNHEY and CDR2 SVGAGI. This CDR3 region has 14 residues. Germline trimming cut 3 bases from V and 2 bases from J; bases unmatched to any gene: 2. CDR3: CASSYDRGNYGYTF. In DNA form, the CDR3 reads TGTGCCAGCAGTTATGACAGGGGAAACTATGGCTACACCTTC.

The V and J genes are TRBV5-4 and TRBJ2-7, with 7 bases that match TRBD1. The CDR3 loop spans 14 amino acids. With V trimmed by 4 bases and J by 9 bases, 13 bases remained unmatched. CDR1 and CDR2 (germline): SGHNT, YYREEE (reference sequence). CDR3 DNA: TGTGCCAGCAGCCGTGGAGGACAGGCCGACGGGCAGTACGTC. It translates to CASSRGGQADGQYV.

The rearrangement links TRBV27 to TRBJ1-2; 12 positions agree with TRBD1. The CDR3 runs to 14 residues. From germline, CDR1 is MNHEY and CDR2 SMNVEV (reference sequence). The trim removed 6 bases at V and 7 bases at J, leaving 6 bases unmatched. The CDR3 loop is CASRRDRGPGGYTF. The CDR3, as DNA: TGTGCCAGCAGGCGGGACAGGGGGCCGGGTGGCTACACCTTC.

The chain uses TRBV5-4 and TRBJ2-1; 13 bases align to TRBD2. The V gene end was trimmed by 4 bases and the J gene end by 7 bases; junction bases not matched to a gene: 8. The CDR3 loop spans 16 amino acids. CDR1 and CDR2 (germline): SGHNT, YYREEE (reference sequence). DNA for the CDR3: TGTGCCAGCAGCCCCGGACTAGCGGGAGCGGTGAATGAGCAGTTCTTC. Its translation: CASSPGLAGAVNEQFF.

This chain joins TRBV7-2 and TRBJ2-5, with D perhaps matching TRBD1 (6 bases). Germline loops: CDR1 SGHTA, CDR2 FQGNSA. Trimming shortened V by 0 bases and J by 0 bases, and 8 bases separated the two germline ends. There are 15 residues in the CDR3. The CDR3 nucleotides read TGTGCCAGCAGCTTAGCGGGACATAACCAAGAGACCCAGTACTTC. Amino acids: CASSLAGHNQETQYF.

This clone was detected once. The J gene is TRBJ1-5, the V gene TRBV4-1; the match to TRBD1 covers 9 bases. CDR1 is MGHRA and CDR2 is YSYEKL in the germline V gene. Trimming at V came to 0 bases and at J to 7 bases, leaving 4 bases not matched to a gene. The CDR3 has 15 amino acids. CDR3 protein: CASSQDLQGAQPQHF. CDR3 in DNA: TGCGCCAGCAGCCAAGATTTACAGGGGGCACAGCCCCAGCATTTT.

The chain employs TRBV7-2 and TRBJ2-3, with 16 nucleotides matching TRBD2. V lost 5 bases, J lost 8 bases, and 10 bases stayed unmatched. Per the germline V gene, CDR1 is SGHTA and CDR2 is FQGNSA. CDR3 length: 17 amino acids. The CDR3 region has the DNA TGTGCCAGCAGCCTGGGACTAGCGGGAGGGCTGGGCGGTACGCAGTATTTT. This encodes CASSLGLAGGLGGTQYF.

The J gene is TRBJ2-2, the V gene TRBV5-1, with 7 nucleotides matching TRBD1. V trimming: 2 bases; J trimming: 3 bases; junction bases outside the gene matches: 16. Germline V gene data show CDR1 as SGHRS and CDR2 as YFSETQ. CDR3 length: 19 amino acids. The CDR3 bases are TGCGCCAGCAGCTTACACCCTAGACAGGGTACTATGGACACCGGGGAGCTGTTTTTT. It is translated as CASSLHPRQGTMDTGELFF.

Only one count was recorded for this clone. The CDR3 DNA reads TGTGCCAGCAGACTCAGGGTAACCATAGGAAAACTGTTTTTT. It translates to CASRLRVTIGKLFF. The rearrangement links TRBV27 to TRBJ1-4; D perhaps matches TRBD1 (5 bases). This CDR3 spans 14 amino acids. Between the trimmed V and J ends, which lost 6 bases and 10 bases, there was a span of 18 bases. The germline V gene encodes CDR1 MNHEY and CDR2 SMNVEV (reference sequence).

The CDR3 region is CASSLSGGAYNEQFF. Here the CDR3 DNA reads TGTGCCAGCAGCTTAAGCGGGGGGGCCTACAATGAGCAGTTCTTC. The gene calls are TRBV11-2 and TRBJ2-1; 10 bases are a match to TRBD2. CDR3 size: 15 residues. Per the germline V gene, CDR1 is SGHAT and CDR2 is FQNNGV. The V gene end was trimmed by 2 bases and the J gene end by 2 bases; junction bases not matched to a gene: 0. Combining the CDR3 with reference TRBV11-2 and TRBJ2-1 gives the whole variable domain EAGVAQSPRYKIIEKRQSVAFWCNPISGHATLYWYQQILGQGPKLLIQFQNNGVVDDSQLPKDRFSAERLKGVDSTLKIQPAKLEDSAVYLCASSLSGGAYNEQFFGPGTRLTVL.

This clone turned up a few times. The chain recombines TRBV30 with TRBJ1-4, with D possibly matching TRBD1 (6 bases). CDR3 length: 13 amino acids. V was cut by 6 bases and J by 4 bases, with 12 bases left in between. Germline loops: CDR1 GTSNPN, CDR2 SVGIG (reference sequence). CDR3 protein: CACQTGYNEKLFF. In DNA, the CDR3 is TGTGCCTGCCAGACAGGCTATAATGAAAAACTGTTTTTT. Variable domain in full (rest from reference TRBV30 and TRBJ1-4): SQTIHQWPATLVQPVGSPLSLECTVEGTSNPNLYWYRQAAGRGLQLLFYSVGIGQISSEVPQNLSASRPQDRQFILSSKKLLLSDSGFYLCACQTGYNEKLFFGSGTQLSVL.

This clone turned up a few times. The V call is TRBV11-1, the J call TRBJ1-4; TRBD1 matches 8 bases. The CDR3 covers 14 residues. The V and J ends lost 5 bases and 7 bases, in that order; junction bases with no gene match: 6. From germline, CDR1 is SGHAT and CDR2 FQDESV (reference sequence). This CDR3 is CASSDGTGREKLFF. DNA of the CDR3: TGTGCCAGCAGCGACGGGACAGGTCGTGAAAAACTGTTTTTT.

The chain carries TRBV7-2 and TRBJ1-5, with D hard to call. Trimming pared 1 base from V and 7 bases from J, leaving 14 bases between. CDR3 size: 15 residues. Germline CDR1 SGHTA, CDR2 FQGNSA. This CDR3 reads CASSLGPGGGQPQHF. CDR3 DNA sequence: TGTGCCAGCAGCTTAGGTCCGGGTGGCGGGCAGCCCCAGCATTTT.

The chain is built from TRBV6-1 and TRBJ2-1; D possibly corresponds to TRBD2 (6 bases). This CDR3 is built from 14 residues. V dropped 7 bases and J dropped 4 bases, with 14 bases sitting between them. CDR1 and CDR2 (germline): MNHNS, SASEGT. Here the CDR3 DNA reads TGTGCCAGCAATCTAGCGCGGGGTTACAATGAGCAGTTCTTC. It encodes CASNLARGYNEQFF.

Here the CDR3 DNA reads TGTGCCAGCAGCTCCAGGGGAAGAACTGAAGCTTTCTTT. Translation: CASSSRGRTEAFF. J is TRBJ1-1 and V is TRBV11-2; D might be TRBD1 (6 bases). The CDR3 consists of 13 residues. The germline V gene encodes CDR1 SGHAT and CDR2 FQNNGV. V lost 4 bases to trimming and J lost 5 bases, with 11 bases between them.